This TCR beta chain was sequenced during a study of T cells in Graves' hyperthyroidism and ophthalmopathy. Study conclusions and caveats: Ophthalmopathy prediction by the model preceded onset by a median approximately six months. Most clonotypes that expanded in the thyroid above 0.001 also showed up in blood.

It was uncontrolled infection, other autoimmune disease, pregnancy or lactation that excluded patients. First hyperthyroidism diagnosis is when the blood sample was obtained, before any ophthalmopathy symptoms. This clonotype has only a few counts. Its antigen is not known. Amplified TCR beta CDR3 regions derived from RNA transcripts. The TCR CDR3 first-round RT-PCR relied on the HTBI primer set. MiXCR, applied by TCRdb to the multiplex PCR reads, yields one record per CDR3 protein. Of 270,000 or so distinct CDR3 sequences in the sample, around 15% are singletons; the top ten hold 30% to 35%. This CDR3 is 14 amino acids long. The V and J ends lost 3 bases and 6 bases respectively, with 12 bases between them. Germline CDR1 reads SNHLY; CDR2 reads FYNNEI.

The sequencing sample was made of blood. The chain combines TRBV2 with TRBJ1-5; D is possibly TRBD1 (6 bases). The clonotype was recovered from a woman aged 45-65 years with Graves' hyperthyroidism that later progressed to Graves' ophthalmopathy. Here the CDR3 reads CASSDWGASQPQHF. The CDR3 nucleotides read TGTGCCAGCAGTGATTGGGGGGCCAGTCAGCCCCAGCATTTT.